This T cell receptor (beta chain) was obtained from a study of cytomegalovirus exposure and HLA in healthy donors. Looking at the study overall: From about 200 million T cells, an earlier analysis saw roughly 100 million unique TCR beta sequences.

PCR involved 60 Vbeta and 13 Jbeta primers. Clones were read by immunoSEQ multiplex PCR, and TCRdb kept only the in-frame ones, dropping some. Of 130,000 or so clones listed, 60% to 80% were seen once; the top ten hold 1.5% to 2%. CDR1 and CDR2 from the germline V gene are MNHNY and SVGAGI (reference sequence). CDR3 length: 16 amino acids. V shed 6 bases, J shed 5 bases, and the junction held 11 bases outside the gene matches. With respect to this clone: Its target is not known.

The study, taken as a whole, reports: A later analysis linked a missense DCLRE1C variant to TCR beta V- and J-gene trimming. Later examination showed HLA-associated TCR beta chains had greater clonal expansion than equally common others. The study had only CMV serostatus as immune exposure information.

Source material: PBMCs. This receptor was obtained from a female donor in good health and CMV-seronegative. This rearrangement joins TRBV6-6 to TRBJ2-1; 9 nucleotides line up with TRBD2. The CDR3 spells CASSDSGSMLDNEQFF. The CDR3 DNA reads TGTGCCAGCAGCGATAGCGGGAGTATGCTAGACAATGAGCAGTTCTTC.